Sequencing of this T cell receptor beta chain was carried out in a study of blood T cell repertoires in COVID-19. In the original processing: Scientists estimated how many nucleated cells there were by amplifying reference gene primers. Sequenced by immunoSEQ multiplex PCR; TCRdb stores in-frame clones only, minus some. The V and J calls and the clone size are those of that table, but D and trimming were determined from the DNA. The sample shows roughly 190,000 clones, roughly 80% of them seen only once. In its sample, this clone was seen a few times. This CDR3 region has 15 residues. Trimming removed 5 bases at V and 1 base at J, with 14 bases between. The germline V gene encodes CDR1 SGHVS and CDR2 FQNEAQ.

This sequence joins TRBV7-8 and TRBJ1-1, with D maybe TRBD1 (5 bases). Sequencing input: peripheral blood. The receptor's source is a woman in her 50s with acute or convalescent COVID-19. As DNA, the CDR3 is TGTGCCAGCAGCCCGGGTGACAGATGGAACACTGAAGCTTTCTTT. This sequence encodes CASSPGDRWNTEAFF.